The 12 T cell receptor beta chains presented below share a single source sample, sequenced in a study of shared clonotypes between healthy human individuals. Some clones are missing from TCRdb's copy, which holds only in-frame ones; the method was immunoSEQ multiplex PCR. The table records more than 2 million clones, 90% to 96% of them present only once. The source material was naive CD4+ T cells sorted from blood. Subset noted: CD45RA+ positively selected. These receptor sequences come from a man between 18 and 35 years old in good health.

The CDR3 here is CASSQEILTSGQETQYF. The CDR3 DNA reads as TGCGCCAGCAGCCAAGAAATCCTTACTAGCGGCCAAGAGACCCAGTACTTC. The chain employs TRBV4-3 and TRBJ2-5, with 8 bases aligning to TRBD2. The CDR3 sequence is 17 residues long. From germline, CDR1 is LGHNA and CDR2 YSLEER. With V trimmed by 0 bases and J by 1 base, 7 bases remained unmatched.

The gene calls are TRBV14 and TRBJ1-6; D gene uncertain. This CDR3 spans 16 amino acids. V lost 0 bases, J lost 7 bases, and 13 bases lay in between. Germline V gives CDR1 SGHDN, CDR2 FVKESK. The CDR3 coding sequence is TGTGCCAGCAGCCAAGAATTGTGGGGAATCAATTCACCCCTCCACTTT. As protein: CASSQELWGINSPLHF.

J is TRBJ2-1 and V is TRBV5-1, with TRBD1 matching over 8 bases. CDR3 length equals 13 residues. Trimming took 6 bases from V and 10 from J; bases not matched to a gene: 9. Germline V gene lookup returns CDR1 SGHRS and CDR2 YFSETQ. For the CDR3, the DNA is TGCGCCAGCACCACAGGGGGGTTTCAAGAGCAGTTCTTC. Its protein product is CASTTGGFQEQFF.

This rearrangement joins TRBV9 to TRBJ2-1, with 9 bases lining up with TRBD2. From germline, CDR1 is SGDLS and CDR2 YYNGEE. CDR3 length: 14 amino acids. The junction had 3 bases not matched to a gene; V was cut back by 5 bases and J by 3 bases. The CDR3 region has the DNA TGTGCCAGCAGTGGCGGGAGGGGCTACAATGAGCAGTTCTTC. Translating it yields CASSGGRGYNEQFF.

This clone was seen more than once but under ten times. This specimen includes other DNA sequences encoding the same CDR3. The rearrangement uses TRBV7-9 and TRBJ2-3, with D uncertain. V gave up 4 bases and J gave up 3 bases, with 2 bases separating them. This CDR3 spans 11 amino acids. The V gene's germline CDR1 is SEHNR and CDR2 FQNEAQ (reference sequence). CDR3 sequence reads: CASSSTDTQYF. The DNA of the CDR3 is TGTGCCAGCAGCTCAACAGATACGCAGTATTTT.

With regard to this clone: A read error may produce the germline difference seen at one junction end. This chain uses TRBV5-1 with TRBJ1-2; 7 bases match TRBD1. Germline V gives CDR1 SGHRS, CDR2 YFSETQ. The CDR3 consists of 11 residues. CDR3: CASSFDREVAF. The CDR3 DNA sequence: TGCGCCAGCAGCTTCGACAGGGAGGTCGCCTTC.

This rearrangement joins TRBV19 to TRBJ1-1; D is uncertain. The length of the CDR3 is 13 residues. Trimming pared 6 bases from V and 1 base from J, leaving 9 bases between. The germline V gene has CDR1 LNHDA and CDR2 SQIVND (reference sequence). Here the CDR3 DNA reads TGTGCCAGTAGAGGGTTGGGGAACACTGAAGCTTTCTTT. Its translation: CASRGLGNTEAFF.

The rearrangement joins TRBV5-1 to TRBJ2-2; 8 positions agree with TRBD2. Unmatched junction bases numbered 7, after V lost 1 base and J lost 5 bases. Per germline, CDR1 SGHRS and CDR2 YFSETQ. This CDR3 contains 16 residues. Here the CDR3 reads CASSLQTSVGTGELFF. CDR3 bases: TGCGCCAGCAGCTTGCAGACTAGCGTAGGAACCGGGGAGCTGTTTTTT.

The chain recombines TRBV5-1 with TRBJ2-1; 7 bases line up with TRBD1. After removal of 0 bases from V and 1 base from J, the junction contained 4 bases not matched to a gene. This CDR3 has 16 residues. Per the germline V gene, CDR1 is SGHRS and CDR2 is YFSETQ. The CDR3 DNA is TGCGCCAGCAGCTTGGAAGGGGGCCTTTCCTACAATGAGCAGTTCTTC. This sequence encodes CASSLEGGLSYNEQFF.

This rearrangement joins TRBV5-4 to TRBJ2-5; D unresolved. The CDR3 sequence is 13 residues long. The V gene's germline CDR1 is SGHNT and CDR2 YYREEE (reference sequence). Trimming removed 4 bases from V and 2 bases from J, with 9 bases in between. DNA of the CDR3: TGTGCCAGCAGCCCCTCCCTGCAAGAGACCCAGTACTTC. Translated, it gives CASSPSLQETQYF. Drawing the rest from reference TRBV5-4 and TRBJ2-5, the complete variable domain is ETGVTQSPTHLIKTRGQQVTLRCSSQSGHNTVSWYQQALGQGPQFIFQYYREEENGRGNFPPRFSGLQFPNYSSELNVNALELDDSALYLCASSPSLQETQYFGPGTRLLVL.

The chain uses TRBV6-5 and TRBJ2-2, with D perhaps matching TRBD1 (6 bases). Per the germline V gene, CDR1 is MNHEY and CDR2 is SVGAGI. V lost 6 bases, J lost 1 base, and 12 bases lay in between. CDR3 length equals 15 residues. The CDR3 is CASSRGTKNTGELFF. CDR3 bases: TGTGCCAGCAGCCGAGGGACAAAGAACACCGGGGAGCTGTTTTTT.

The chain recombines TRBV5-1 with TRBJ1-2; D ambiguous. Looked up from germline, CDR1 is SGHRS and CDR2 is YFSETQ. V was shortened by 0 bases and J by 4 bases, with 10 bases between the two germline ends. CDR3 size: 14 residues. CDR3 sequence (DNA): TGCGCCAGCAGCTTGGGGGCGATTGGCTATGGCTACACCTTC. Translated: CASSLGAIGYGYTF.